The entry below describes one T cell receptor beta chain. What it recognizes is unknown. The beta constant-region primer was an equimolar mix of two oligonucleotides covering TRBC1 and TRBC2. The ligated cDNA underwent four PCR rounds using SP2 and nested alpha and beta constant-region primers. MiXCR, run by TCRdb on the UMI-ligation and nested PCR reads, gives a single entry per CDR3 protein. This sample yields 98,000 or so distinct CDR3 sequences, of which 13% to 15% are seen a single time; about 3% belongs to the top ten. The V end lost 8 bases, the J end lost 2 bases, and 15 bases lay between the germline ends. The CDR3 has 13 amino acids. Germline CDR1 and CDR2: SQVTM and ANQGSEA. These data belong to a study of naive and memory T cell subsets. Points from the study as a whole: Naive repertoires, especially CD8, held a few larger clonotypes, possibly memory cells re-expressing CD45RA. In naive cells, over 90% of TCR sequences were seen only once.

The source of this sequence is a human donor in good health. The chain has TRBV29-1 and TRBJ2-5, with D tentatively TRBD1 (6 bases). The sequenced material came from naive CD8+ T cells from blood. CDR3 sequence: CSSTPDRQETQYF. The CDR3 coding sequence is TGCAGCTCAACCCCGGACAGACAAGAGACCCAGTACTTC.